These T cell receptor beta chains were read from a single sample in a study of vaccination effects on CD4 cells after COVID-19. Some clones are missing from TCRdb's copy, which holds only in-frame ones; the method was immunoSEQ multiplex PCR. Of around 53,000 clones in the sample, under 80% are singletons; the top ten hold about 5%. No antigen has been assigned to these receptors. The source material was CD4+ T cells from PBMCs cultured with HIV peptides, sampled before COVID-19 vaccination. These receptors originate from a human donor who had a prior SARS-CoV-2 infection. CDR3s include the opening cysteine and the closing phenylalanine or tryptophan. A D gene is named only where the DNA matches it firmly. Clone size is not always given. Where it is, it says once, few, many or a class for expanded clones.

abundance	j_gene	v_gene	d_gene	CDR3aa	CDR3nt
-	TRBJ2-5	TRBV4-3	-	CASSQDMQLPQYF	TGCGCCAGCAGCCAAGATATGCAACTGCCCCAGTACTTC
-	TRBJ2-7	TRBV3-1/TRBV3-2	-	CASKQGALSYEQYF	TGTGCCAGCAAGCAAGGGGCCTTATCCTACGAGCAGTACTTC
-	TRBJ1-6	TRBV16	TRBD1	CASSQSWNRGRSYNSPLHF	TGTGCCAGCAGCCAATCGTGGAACAGGGGGAGATCCTATAATTCACCCCTCCACTTT
-	TRBJ1-1	TRBV27	TRBD1	CASSSRYRGGNTEAFF	TGTGCCAGCAGTTCCCGCTACAGGGGTGGTAACACTGAAGCTTTCTTT
-	TRBJ2-2	TRBV19	TRBD2	CASSIMGGRNTGELFF	TGTGCCAGTAGTATCATGGGCGGGAGAAACACCGGGGAGCTGTTTTTT
-	TRBJ2-3	TRBV9	-	CASSVGFLAGAGDTQYF	TGTGCCAGCAGCGTAGGTTTTTTGGCCGGGGCGGGTGATACGCAGTATTTT
once	TRBJ2-5	TRBV2	TRBD2	CASQGGSGSRETQYF	TGTGCCAGCCAGGGGGGTAGCGGGAGTAGGGAGACCCAGTACTTC
-	TRBJ2-1	TRBV7-6	-	CASSSPHVPNSYNEQFF	TGTGCCAGCAGCTCCCCCCATGTCCCCAACTCCTACAATGAGCAGTTCTTC
-	TRBJ2-7	TRBV7-2	-	CASSPRDRSYEQYF	TGTGCCAGCAGCCCAAGGGACCGTTCCTACGAGCAGTACTTC
few	TRBJ2-5	TRBV6-5	TRBD1	CASRRQGQAQETQYF	TGTGCCAGCAGACGACAGGGGCAAGCACAAGAGACCCAGTACTTC
once	TRBJ1-5	TRBV25-1	-	CASSATLDNQPQHF	TGTGCCAGCAGTGCCACCCTAGACAATCAGCCCCAGCATTTT
-	TRBJ1-1	TRBV18	-	CASSRQRNTEAFF	TGTGCCAGCTCACGACAGAGGAACACTGAAGCTTTCTTT
few	TRBJ2-3	TRBV5-1	-	CASSLGWGGTDTQYF	TGCGCCAGCAGCTTGGGATGGGGGGGCACAGATACGCAGTATTTT
-	TRBJ1-5	TRBV10-3	TRBD1	CAASPGTGGGNQPQHF	TGTGCCGCCTCCCCGGGGACAGGGGGCGGCAATCAGCCCCAGCATTTT
-	TRBJ1-3	TRBV2	-	CASSESPGNTIYF	TGTGCCAGCAGTGAATCTCCTGGAAACACCATATATTTT
-	TRBJ1-2	TRBV2	-	CASSRDIYGYTF	TGTGCCAGCAGTCGGGATATCTATGGCTACACCTTC
-	TRBJ2-7	TRBV5-4	TRBD1	CASSPTGTGVHEQYF	TGTGCCAGCAGCCCGACCGGGACAGGGGTACACGAGCAGTACTTC
-	TRBJ2-3	TRBV7-3	-	CASSLRETDTQYF	TGTGCCAGCAGCTTACGGGAAACAGATACGCAGTATTTT